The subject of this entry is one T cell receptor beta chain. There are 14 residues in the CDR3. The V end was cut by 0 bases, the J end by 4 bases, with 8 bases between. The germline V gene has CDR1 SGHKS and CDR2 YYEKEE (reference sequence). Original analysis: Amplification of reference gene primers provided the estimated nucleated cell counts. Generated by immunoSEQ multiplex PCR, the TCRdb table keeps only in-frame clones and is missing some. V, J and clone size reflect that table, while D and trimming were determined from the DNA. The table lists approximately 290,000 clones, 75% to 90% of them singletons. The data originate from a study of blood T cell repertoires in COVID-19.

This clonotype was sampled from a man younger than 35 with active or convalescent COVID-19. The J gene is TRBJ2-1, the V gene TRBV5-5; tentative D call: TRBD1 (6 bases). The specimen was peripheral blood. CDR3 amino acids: CASSLATGYNEQFF. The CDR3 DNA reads TGTGCCAGCAGCTTGGCTACAGGGTACAATGAGCAGTTCTTC.